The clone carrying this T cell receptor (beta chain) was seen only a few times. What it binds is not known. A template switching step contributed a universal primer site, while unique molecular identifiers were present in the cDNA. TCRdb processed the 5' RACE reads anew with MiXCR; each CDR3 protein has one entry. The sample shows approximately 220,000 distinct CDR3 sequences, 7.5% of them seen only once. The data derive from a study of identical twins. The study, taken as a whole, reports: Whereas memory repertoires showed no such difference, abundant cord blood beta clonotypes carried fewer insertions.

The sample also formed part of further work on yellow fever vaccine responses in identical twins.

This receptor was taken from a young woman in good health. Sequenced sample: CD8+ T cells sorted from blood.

The CDR3 region is CSAGGYGGELFF. DNA of the CDR3: TGCAGTGCAGGGGGGTATGGCGGGGAGCTGTTTTTT. This chain connects TRBV20-1 to TRBJ2-2; D could derive from TRBD1 or TRBD2 (6 bases each). V was clipped by 6 bases and J by 7 bases, with 12 bases between them. The CDR3 is 12 amino acids. Germline loops: CDR1 DFQATT, CDR2 SNEGSKA (reference sequence).